Listed below are T cell receptor beta chains from one sample, sequenced in a study of OX40 agonist ivuxolimab in advanced cancers. Produced via immunoSEQ multiplex PCR; TCRdb's table is partial and in-frame only. Of approximately 42,000 clones in the sample, approximately 91% are singletons; the top ten hold around 18%. The specimen was CD4+ or CD8+ T cells sorted from blood, collected in a trial of the OX40 agonist ivuxolimab. The receptors were gathered from an adult with an advanced solid tumor such as melanoma, head and neck, liver or kidney cancer. CDR3s include the opening cysteine and the closing phenylalanine or tryptophan. D genes are given only for firm matches. The listing skips clone size in some rows; elsewhere it reads once, few, many or a size class.

V gene: TRBV5-4
D gene: TRBD1
clone size: .
J gene: TRBJ1-2
CDR3 protein: CASSLGVIAGGPYGYTF
CDR3 DNA: TGTGCCAGCAGCTTGGGGGTCATCGCAGGGGGCCCCTATGGCTACACCTTC

V gene: TRBV5-8
D gene: TRBD1
clone size: .
J gene: TRBJ1-2
CDR3 protein: CASSLEGDRANYGYTF
CDR3 DNA: TGTGCCAGCAGCTTGGAGGGGGACAGGGCTAACTATGGCTACACCTTC

V gene: TRBV7-9
D gene: TRBD1
clone size: few
J gene: TRBJ2-7
CDR3 protein: CASEVRDRGGYEQYF
CDR3 DNA: TGTGCCAGCGAGGTCCGGGACAGGGGTGGGTACGAGCAGTACTTC

V gene: TRBV6-5
D gene: .
clone size: .
J gene: TRBJ2-4
CDR3 protein: CASSYSRGVKNIQYF
CDR3 DNA: TGTGCCAGCAGTTACTCGAGAGGGGTCAAAAACATTCAGTACTTC

V gene: TRBV27
D gene: .
clone size: .
J gene: TRBJ2-5
CDR3 protein: CASSSGGAGITQYF
CDR3 DNA: TGTGCCAGCAGCTCTGGCGGGGCGGGGATTACCCAGTACTTC

V gene: TRBV6-5
D gene: .
clone size: .
J gene: TRBJ1-1
CDR3 protein: CASSYSNEGTTEAFF
CDR3 DNA: TGTGCCAGCAGTTACTCGAACGAAGGAACAACTGAAGCTTTCTTT

V gene: TRBV6-5
D gene: .
clone size: .
J gene: TRBJ1-1
CDR3 protein: CASSYSQTEAFF
CDR3 DNA: TGTGCCAGCAGTTACTCCCAGACTGAAGCTTTCTTT

V gene: TRBV6-5
D gene: .
clone size: .
J gene: TRBJ1-3
CDR3 protein: CASSYSGNTIYF
CDR3 DNA: TGTGCCAGCAGTTACTCGGGAAACACCATATATTTT

V gene: TRBV7-9
D gene: .
clone size: .
J gene: TRBJ2-7
CDR3 protein: CASSPHLGQSPHEQYF
CDR3 DNA: TGTGCCAGCAGCCCCCATCTGGGACAATCTCCCCACGAGCAGTACTTC

V gene: TRBV6-5
D gene: TRBD1
clone size: .
J gene: TRBJ1-2
CDR3 protein: CASSYPGTGGEYGYTF
CDR3 DNA: TGTGCCAGCAGTTACCCCGGGACAGGGGGCGAGTATGGCTACACCTTC

V gene: TRBV15
D gene: .
clone size: .
J gene: TRBJ2-7
CDR3 protein: CATSRDRVTYEQYF
CDR3 DNA: TGTGCCACCAGCAGAGATCGGGTTACCTACGAGCAGTACTTC

V gene: TRBV21-1
D gene: .
clone size: .
J gene: TRBJ1-1
CDR3 protein: CASSRTGTARTEAFF
CDR3 DNA: TGTGCCAGCAGCAGAACCGGGACAGCCCGCACTGAAGCTTTCTTT

V gene: TRBV6-6
D gene: TRBD1
clone size: once
J gene: TRBJ1-4
CDR3 protein: CASSQTGPNEKLFF
CDR3 DNA: TGTGCCAGCAGCCAGACAGGGCCTAATGAAAAACTGTTTTTT

V gene: TRBV28
D gene: .
clone size: .
J gene: TRBJ2-4
CDR3 protein: CASRAGTKNIQYF
CDR3 DNA: TGTGCCAGCAGGGCAGGGACCAAAAACATTCAGTACTTC

V gene: TRBV11-1
D gene: .
clone size: .
J gene: TRBJ2-7
CDR3 protein: CASSPPGSWYEQYF
CDR3 DNA: TGTGCCAGCAGCCCCCCAGGGTCCTGGTACGAGCAGTACTTC

V gene: TRBV2
D gene: TRBD1
clone size: once
J gene: TRBJ1-6
CDR3 protein: CAKDQGGNSPLHF
CDR3 DNA: TGTGCCAAGGATCAGGGGGGCAATTCACCCCTCCACTTT

V gene: TRBV30
D gene: TRBD1
clone size: .
J gene: TRBJ2-4
CDR3 protein: CAWSVDRGHIQYF
CDR3 DNA: TGTGCCTGGAGCGTGGACAGGGGGCACATTCAGTACTTC

V gene: TRBV29-1
D gene: .
clone size: .
J gene: TRBJ2-1
CDR3 protein: CSVAGNEQFF
CDR3 DNA: TGCAGCGTTGCAGGAAATGAGCAGTTCTTC

V gene: TRBV10-3
D gene: TRBD1
clone size: .
J gene: TRBJ1-5
CDR3 protein: CAISAGQGAVGNQPQHF
CDR3 DNA: TGTGCCATCAGCGCTGGACAGGGGGCGGTTGGCAATCAGCCCCAGCATTTT

V gene: TRBV28
D gene: .
clone size: .
J gene: TRBJ1-2
CDR3 protein: CASSWGGGVGYTF
CDR3 DNA: TGTGCCAGCAGTTGGGGGGGAGGGGTTGGCTACACCTTC

V gene: TRBV5-4
D gene: TRBD1
clone size: .
J gene: TRBJ2-2
CDR3 protein: CASSLAGGPGELFF
CDR3 DNA: TGTGCCAGCAGCTTGGCAGGGGGCCCCGGGGAGCTGTTTTTT

V gene: TRBV6-6
D gene: TRBD1
clone size: .
J gene: TRBJ1-5
CDR3 protein: CASSNTGGSQPQHF
CDR3 DNA: TGTGCCAGCAGTAATACAGGGGGCAGTCAGCCCCAGCATTTT

V gene: TRBV6-6
D gene: .
clone size: .
J gene: TRBJ2-7
CDR3 protein: CASSYSGADPYEQYF
CDR3 DNA: TGTGCCAGCAGTTACTCGGGGGCGGACCCCTACGAGCAGTACTTC

V gene: TRBV9
D gene: .
clone size: .
J gene: TRBJ2-1
CDR3 protein: CASSVGGATYNEQFF
CDR3 DNA: TGTGCCAGCAGCGTAGGAGGGGCCACCTACAATGAGCAGTTCTTC

V gene: TRBV21-1
D gene: .
clone size: few
J gene: TRBJ2-2
CDR3 protein: CASSKRTLDKNTGELFF
CDR3 DNA: TGTGCCAGCAGCAAAAGGACCCTCGACAAGAACACCGGGGAGCTGTTTTTT

V gene: TRBV27
D gene: TRBD1
clone size: .
J gene: TRBJ1-1
CDR3 protein: CASSLSGTGNTEAFF
CDR3 DNA: TGTGCCAGCAGTTTATCGGGGACAGGAAACACTGAAGCTTTCTTT

V gene: TRBV6-6
D gene: .
clone size: .
J gene: TRBJ1-2
CDR3 protein: CASSPQSGAGNTF
CDR3 DNA: TGTGCCAGCAGTCCCCAGTCAGGGGCGGGGAACACCTTC

V gene: TRBV19
D gene: TRBD1
clone size: once
J gene: TRBJ2-1
CDR3 protein: CASSIGQGALPQFF
CDR3 DNA: TGTGCCAGTAGTATAGGGCAGGGGGCCCTCCCGCAGTTCTTC

V gene: TRBV7-7
D gene: .
clone size: .
J gene: TRBJ2-5
CDR3 protein: CASSLTIQETQYF
CDR3 DNA: TGTGCCAGCAGTTTGACGATCCAAGAGACCCAGTACTTC

V gene: TRBV9
D gene: TRBD1
clone size: .
J gene: TRBJ2-3
CDR3 protein: CASSVEGAGRDTQYF
CDR3 DNA: TGTGCCAGCAGCGTAGAGGGGGCAGGTAGAGATACGCAGTATTTT

V gene: TRBV29-1
D gene: .
clone size: once
J gene: TRBJ2-3
CDR3 protein: CSVGAGHTDTQYF
CDR3 DNA: TGCAGCGTTGGGGCGGGGCACACAGATACGCAGTATTTT

V gene: TRBV6-5
D gene: TRBD1
clone size: many
J gene: TRBJ1-1
CDR3 protein: CASSAGTGGEAFF
CDR3 DNA: TGTGCCAGCAGTGCCGGGACAGGAGGTGAAGCTTTCTTT

V gene: TRBV11-2
D gene: TRBD1
clone size: .
J gene: TRBJ1-2
CDR3 protein: CASSLAPDRSGYTF
CDR3 DNA: TGTGCCAGCAGCTTAGCTCCGGACAGGAGCGGCTACACCTTC

V gene: TRBV6-6
D gene: .
clone size: .
J gene: TRBJ2-3
CDR3 protein: CASSYWLIDTQYF
CDR3 DNA: TGTGCCAGCAGTTACTGGCTGATAGATACGCAGTATTTT

V gene: TRBV5-6
D gene: .
clone size: .
J gene: TRBJ2-1
CDR3 protein: CASSLLGWGSSYNEQFF
CDR3 DNA: TGTGCCAGCAGCTTGCTCGGATGGGGGAGCTCCTACAATGAGCAGTTCTTC

V gene: TRBV27
D gene: .
clone size: .
J gene: TRBJ2-1
CDR3 protein: CASSLTGDYNEQFF
CDR3 DNA: TGTGCCAGCAGTTTAACCGGGGATTACAATGAGCAGTTCTTC

V gene: TRBV5-4
D gene: .
clone size: .
J gene: TRBJ1-2
CDR3 protein: CASSVQGGGYGYTF
CDR3 DNA: TGTGCCAGCTCCGTACAGGGAGGGGGCTATGGCTACACCTTC

V gene: TRBV28
D gene: .
clone size: once
J gene: TRBJ1-5
CDR3 protein: CASGFTENQPQHF
CDR3 DNA: TGTGCCAGCGGGTTTACAGAAAATCAGCCCCAGCATTTT

V gene: TRBV28
D gene: .
clone size: .
J gene: TRBJ2-3
CDR3 protein: CASRIQGTDTQYF
CDR3 DNA: TGTGCCAGCAGGATACAGGGTACAGATACGCAGTATTTT

V gene: TRBV5-3
D gene: TRBD1
clone size: .
J gene: TRBJ1-5
CDR3 protein: CARSSLRDRGLDSNQPQHF
CDR3 DNA: TGTGCCAGAAGCTCTCTCCGGGACAGGGGACTTGATAGCAATCAGCCCCAGCATTTT

V gene: TRBV9
D gene: .
clone size: .
J gene: TRBJ2-3
CDR3 protein: CASSVGGDTQYF
CDR3 DNA: TGTGCCAGCAGCGTGGGGGGTGATACGCAGTATTTT

V gene: TRBV7-6
D gene: .
clone size: .
J gene: TRBJ2-1
CDR3 protein: CASSLGQGGNNEQFF
CDR3 DNA: TGTGCCAGCAGCTTAGGACAGGGCGGGAACAATGAGCAGTTCTTC

V gene: TRBV6-6
D gene: TRBD1
clone size: .
J gene: TRBJ1-1
CDR3 protein: CASTGTGNTEAFF
CDR3 DNA: TGTGCCAGCACAGGGACAGGGAACACTGAAGCTTTCTTT

V gene: TRBV28
D gene: TRBD1
clone size: .
J gene: TRBJ2-7
CDR3 protein: CASSAGQGLSYEQYF
CDR3 DNA: TGTGCCAGCAGTGCTGGACAGGGCCTCTCCTACGAGCAGTACTTC

V gene: TRBV13
D gene: .
clone size: .
J gene: TRBJ2-2
CDR3 protein: CASSLARDLATGELFF
CDR3 DNA: TGTGCCAGCAGCTTAGCCAGGGATCTTGCCACCGGGGAGCTGTTTTTT

V gene: TRBV4-3
D gene: TRBD2
clone size: .
J gene: TRBJ2-5
CDR3 protein: CASSQELAGGSEETQYF
CDR3 DNA: TGCGCCAGCAGCCAAGAATTGGCGGGGGGCTCGGAGGAGACCCAGTACTTC

V gene: TRBV4-1
D gene: TRBD1
clone size: .
J gene: TRBJ1-2
CDR3 protein: CASSPHPGQGAGGYTF
CDR3 DNA: TGCGCCAGCAGCCCTCACCCGGGACAGGGGGCGGGTGGCTACACCTTC

V gene: TRBV10-1
D gene: TRBD1
clone size: .
J gene: TRBJ2-7
CDR3 protein: CASRTGYEQYF
CDR3 DNA: TGCGCCAGTAGGACAGGTTACGAGCAGTACTTC

V gene: TRBV28
D gene: .
clone size: .
J gene: TRBJ2-1
CDR3 protein: CASSLSVRRAQFF
CDR3 DNA: TGTGCCAGCAGTTTGTCAGTTCGAAGGGCGCAGTTCTTC

V gene: TRBV7-9
D gene: .
clone size: few
J gene: TRBJ1-2
CDR3 protein: CASSPGYGYTF
CDR3 DNA: TGTGCCAGCAGCCCGGGGTATGGCTACACCTTC